The 21 T cell receptor beta chains reported below all come from one sample, sequenced in a study of cytomegalovirus exposure and HLA in healthy donors. The PCR used 60 Vbeta and 13 Jbeta primers. The repertoire was sequenced with immunoSEQ multiplex PCR; TCRdb's copy has only in-frame clones and lacks some. The sample holds 25,000 to 30,000 clones. Sequencing was performed on PBMCs. The receptor source for this set is a young man in good health and CMV-seronegative.

V gene TRBV28 combines with J gene TRBJ2-3; unclear D gene. Deletions cut 2 bases from V and 9 bases from J, with 9 bases between. The CDR3 sequence is 12 residues long. CDR1 is MDHEN and CDR2 is SYDVKM in the germline V gene. The CDR3 coding sequence is TGTGCCAGCAGTTTAGGAGAGACGACGCAGTATTTT. It specifies CASSLGETTQYF.

The chain combines TRBV7-9 with TRBJ1-2, with TRBD1 matching over 7 bases. This CDR3 contains 15 residues. Looked up from germline, CDR1 is SEHNR and CDR2 is FQNEAQ (reference sequence). Germline trimming cut 6 bases from V and 5 bases from J; bases unmatched to any gene: 12. CDR3 DNA sequence: TGTGCCAGCAGTACCGGGACAGAGGATGGGTATGGCTACACCTTC. Protein product: CASSTGTEDGYGYTF.

This rearrangement joins TRBV2 to TRBJ2-5; TRBD2 might be the D (6 bases). CDR1 and CDR2 from the germline V gene are SNHLY and FYNNEI. There are 14 residues in the CDR3. The germline V and J ends were trimmed by 2 bases and 5 bases, with 12 bases remaining between them. CDR3 coding DNA: TGTGCCAGCAGTGAAATCGGGGGAATGGAGACCCAGTACTTC. Translating gives CASSEIGGMETQYF. The full variable domain, completed using reference TRBV2 and TRBJ2-5, is EPEVTQTPSHQVTQMGQEVILRCVPISNHLYFYWYRQILGQKVEFLVSFYNNEISEKSEIFDDQFSVERPDGSNFTLKIRSTKLEDSAMYFCASSEIGGMETQYFGPGTRLLVL.

V usage is TRBV6-5 and J usage is TRBJ2-1; D may be TRBD2 (5 bases). This CDR3 contains 13 residues. V lost 8 bases, J lost 6 bases, and 14 bases lay in between. Per germline, CDR1 MNHEY and CDR2 SVGAGI. CDR3 protein: CASSLALSNEQFF. CDR3 in DNA: TGTGCCAGCTCGCTAGCCTTGAGCAATGAGCAGTTCTTC.

This chain uses TRBV30 with TRBJ2-1; TRBD1 aligns across 8 bases. The CDR3 runs to 15 residues. Germline V CDR1 and CDR2: GTSNPN, SVGIG (reference sequence). V lost 5 bases and J lost 0; bases outside the gene matches: 6. The CDR3 nucleotides are TGTGCCTGGTCAGGACAGGGCGGCTCCTACAATGAGCAGTTCTTC. It is translated as CAWSGQGGSYNEQFF. The whole variable domain, filled in from reference TRBV30 and TRBJ2-1, reads SQTIHQWPATLVQPVGSPLSLECTVEGTSNPNLYWYRQAAGRGLQLLFYSVGIGQISSEVPQNLSASRPQDRQFILSSKKLLLSDSGFYLCAWSGQGGSYNEQFFGPGTRLTVL.

The chain has TRBV18 and TRBJ2-7; TRBD1 matches at 9 bases. V shed 3 bases and J 1 base; nucleotides not matched to a gene: 4. The CDR3 is 15 amino acids. Per the germline V gene, CDR1 is KGHSH and CDR2 is LQKENI. This CDR3 is CASSPGQGFSYEQYF. DNA of the CDR3: TGTGCCAGCTCACCGGGACAGGGTTTTTCCTACGAGCAGTACTTC.

The chain links TRBV28 to TRBJ2-2; 12 bases fit TRBD2. CDR3 length equals 16 residues. Germline V gene sequence: CDR1 MDHEN, CDR2 SYDVKM. V shed 4 bases, J shed 7 bases, and the junction held 7 bases outside the gene matches. The CDR3 nucleotides are TGTGCCAGCAGTTCCTCCGGGACTAGCGGGCTCGGGGAGCTGTTTTTT. Its protein is CASSSSGTSGLGELFF.

This chain connects TRBV6-4 to TRBJ1-5; D gene ambiguous. This CDR3 is 14 amino acids long. The germline CDR1 and CDR2 sequences are MRHNA and SNTAGT. Trimming removed 4 bases from V and 6 bases from J, with 13 bases in between. The CDR3 spells CASSGTVTGQPQHF. The CDR3 DNA reads TGTGCCAGCAGTGGGACTGTAACGGGTCAGCCCCAGCATTTT.

The rearrangement joins TRBV19 to TRBJ2-7, with TRBD1 identical over 7 bases. V lost 4 bases, J lost 7 bases, and 10 bases stayed unmatched. Germline V CDR1 and CDR2: LNHDA, SQIVND (reference sequence). The CDR3 covers 14 residues. CDR3 coding DNA: TGTGCCAGTAGTAGACGACAGGGATCGGAAGAGCAGTACTTC. Residues: CASSRRQGSEEQYF.

The rearrangement joins TRBV5-1 to TRBJ2-1, with D possibly matching TRBD1 (7 bases). The V gene's germline CDR1 is SGHRS and CDR2 YFSETQ. With 4 bases removed from V and 5 bases from J, the gap between germline ends came to 16 bases. This CDR3 contains 15 residues. CDR3 sequence reads: CASSRGTEPNNEQFF. Here the CDR3 DNA reads TGCGCCAGCAGCCGCGGGACAGAACCTAACAATGAGCAGTTCTTC.

The chain links TRBV5-4 to TRBJ2-5, with 9 bases that match TRBD1. TRBJ2-7 explains the end of the DNA better; the J call may be wrong. In germline, CDR1 is SGHNT, CDR2 YYREEE (reference sequence). This CDR3 spans 15 amino acids. DNA for the CDR3: TGTGCCAGCAGCTTGGCGACAGGGGGGGCCTACGAGCAGTACTTC. As protein: CASSLATGGAYEQYF.

This sequence joins TRBV19 and TRBJ2-7, with 7 bases that match TRBD2. Germline lookup yields CDR1 LNHDA and CDR2 SQIVND (reference sequence). The V and J ends lost 3 bases and 3 bases, in that order; junction bases with no gene match: 5. The CDR3 consists of 14 residues. CDR3 nucleotide sequence: TGTGCCAGTAGTATTATGGGGGGGGGCTACGAGCAGTACTTC. Amino acids: CASSIMGGGYEQYF.

This chain connects TRBV5-1 to TRBJ2-1; the match to TRBD2 covers 14 bases. The CDR3 contains 16 residues. Germline CDR1 and CDR2: SGHRS and YFSETQ. V was pared by 4 bases and J by 8 bases, with 8 bases of the junction left unmatched. CDR3 loop: CASSEGGLAGEHEQFF. In DNA form, the CDR3 reads TGCGCCAGCAGCGAAGGGGGACTAGCGGGAGAGCATGAGCAGTTCTTC. Full variable domain (outside the CDR3, taken from reference TRBV5-1 and TRBJ2-1): KAGVTQTPRYLIKTRGQQVTLSCSPISGHRSVSWYQQTPGQGLQFLFEYFSETQRNKGNFPGRFSGRQFSNSRSEMNVSTLELGDSALYLCASSEGGLAGEHEQFFGPGTRLTVL.

The J gene is TRBJ2-4, the V gene TRBV15, with D perhaps given as TRBD1 or TRBD2 (6 bases each). Trimming removed 7 bases at V and 6 bases at J, with 25 bases between. Germline CDR1 LNHNV, CDR2 YYDKDF (reference sequence). The CDR3 runs 17 residues. CDR3 in amino acids: CATTRGGAGLGGNIQYF. The CDR3 nucleotides are TGTGCCACCACCAGGGGCGGGGCGGGGTTAGGTGGAAACATTCAGTACTTC.

The rearrangement links TRBV6-5 to TRBJ2-3; D is possibly TRBD2 (6 bases). Germline CDR1 and CDR2: MNHEY and SVGAGI. The CDR3 runs 15 residues. V was pared by 0 bases and J by 8 bases, with 15 bases between. CDR3 coding DNA: TGTGCCAGCAGTTACTCACTCGGGGCGGAGGGTACGCAGTATTTT. Protein product: CASSYSLGAEGTQYF.

V and J are TRBV30 and TRBJ1-5; no clear D gene. Germline V lookup: CDR1 GTSNPN, CDR2 SVGIG (reference sequence). CDR3 length: 13 residues. V was clipped by 3 bases and J by 4 bases, with 10 bases between them. CDR3 sequence reads: CAWSRGPNQPQHF. The CDR3 nucleotides are TGTGCCTGGAGCCGAGGGCCAAATCAGCCCCAGCATTTT.

The rearrangement joins TRBV2 to TRBJ1-5; TRBD1 might be the D (6 bases). Germline CDR1 is SNHLY and CDR2 is FYNNEI. The CDR3 has 15 amino acids. The V end was cut by 4 bases, the J end by 6 bases, with 16 bases between. The CDR3 DNA sequence: TGTGCCAGCAGTGGTCAGGGGCGGGGGGGTCAGCCCCAGCATTTT. Encoded protein: CASSGQGRGGQPQHF.

The CDR3: CASSPIPTNEQYF. CDR3 DNA sequence: TGTGCCAGCAGCCCGATACCGACAAACGAGCAGTACTTC. The rearrangement joins TRBV7-2 to TRBJ2-7; no reliable D call. The CDR3 has 13 residues. V shed 5 bases and J shed 5 bases, with 13 bases lying between them. Germline values: CDR1 SGHTA, CDR2 FQGNSA.

The rearrangement uses TRBV7-2 and TRBJ2-4; 8 bases are shared with TRBD2. With 5 bases clipped from V and 7 bases from J, the junction kept 10 bases outside the gene matches. Germline assignment: CDR1 SGHTA and CDR2 FQGNSA. CDR3 length equals 15 residues. The CDR3 DNA is TGTGCCAGCAGCACCCTTTCAGCGGGAGCGAACATTCAGTACTTC. This gives the protein CASSTLSAGANIQYF.

The chain couples TRBV4-3 to TRBJ1-1, with TRBD1 identical over 7 bases. Trimming took 4 bases from V and 4 from J; bases not matched to a gene: 9. Germline CDR1 and CDR2: LGHNA and YSLEER. CDR3 length: 15 residues. The CDR3 spells CASSPPGTEITEAFF. CDR3 coding DNA: TGCGCCAGCAGCCCCCCCGGGACAGAGATCACTGAAGCTTTCTTT.

CDR3 nucleotides: TGTGCCAGCAGTACAGGGGTTGAGTGGGACTATGGCTACACCTTC. Amino acid sequence: CASSTGVEWDYGYTF. The chain links TRBV28 to TRBJ1-2; 7 bases align to TRBD1. The CDR3 runs to 15 residues. V lost 5 bases to trimming and J lost 3 bases; unmatched junction nucleotides: 9. In germline, CDR1 is MDHEN, CDR2 SYDVKM.